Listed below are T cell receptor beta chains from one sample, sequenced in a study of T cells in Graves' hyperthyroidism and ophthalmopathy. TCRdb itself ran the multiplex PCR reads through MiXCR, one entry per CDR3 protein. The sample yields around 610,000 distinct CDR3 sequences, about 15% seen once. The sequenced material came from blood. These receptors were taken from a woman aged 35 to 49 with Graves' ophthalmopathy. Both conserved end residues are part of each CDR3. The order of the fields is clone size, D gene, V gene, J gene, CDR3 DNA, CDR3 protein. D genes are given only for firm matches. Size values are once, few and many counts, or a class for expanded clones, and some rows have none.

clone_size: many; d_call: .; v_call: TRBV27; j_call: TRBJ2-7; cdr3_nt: TGTGCCAGCAGTTTGGGGGATAGCACCTACGAGCAGTACTTC; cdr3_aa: CASSLGDSTYEQYF
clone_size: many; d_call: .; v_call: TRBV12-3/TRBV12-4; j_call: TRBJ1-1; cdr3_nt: TGTGCCAGCAGTTTATTAAGTAGTATGAACACTGAAGCTTTCTTT; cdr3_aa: CASSLLSSMNTEAFF
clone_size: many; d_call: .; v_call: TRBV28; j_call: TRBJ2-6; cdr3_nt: TGTGCCAGCAGTGTACAGGGACCTGGGGCCAACGTCCTGACTTTC; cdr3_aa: CASSVQGPGANVLTF
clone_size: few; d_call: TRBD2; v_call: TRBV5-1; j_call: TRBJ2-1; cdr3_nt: TGCGCCAGCAGCTCACTGCTAGGAGGGAGGGCCGGCAATGAGCAGTTCTTC; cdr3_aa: CASSSLLGGRAGNEQFF
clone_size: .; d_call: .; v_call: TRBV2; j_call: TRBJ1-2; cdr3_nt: TGTGCCAGCAGGGCTAGGACGGGGGATAACTATGGCTACACCTTC; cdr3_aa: CASRARTGDNYGYTF
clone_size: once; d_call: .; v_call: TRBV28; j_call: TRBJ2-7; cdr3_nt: TGTGCCAGCAGCTCCCCCGTTGGGGGTCAGCGGCCGTACTTC; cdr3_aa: CASSSPVGGQRPYF
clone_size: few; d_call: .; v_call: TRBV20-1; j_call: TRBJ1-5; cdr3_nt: TGCAGTGCTAGAGATCTTAAGGGCCCAATAGCTCAGCCCCAGCATTTT; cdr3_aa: CSARDLKGPIAQPQHF
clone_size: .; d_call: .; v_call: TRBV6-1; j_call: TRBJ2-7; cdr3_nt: TGTGCCAGCAGTGAAGCCGGGAAATACGAGCAGTACTTC; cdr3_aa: CASSEAGKYEQYF
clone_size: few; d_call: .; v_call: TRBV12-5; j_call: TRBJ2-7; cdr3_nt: TGTGCTAGTGGTACGACCGACAGTCCGAGGGGGGAGCAGTACTTC; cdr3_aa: CASGTTDSPRGEQYF
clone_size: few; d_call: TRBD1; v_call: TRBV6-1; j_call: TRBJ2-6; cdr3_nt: TGTGCCAGTCGTAGGGGGCCTGGCTCTGGGGCCAACGTCCTGACTTTC; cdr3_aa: CASRRGPGSGANVLTF
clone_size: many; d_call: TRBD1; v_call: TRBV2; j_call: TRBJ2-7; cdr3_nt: TGTGCCAGCTCTCCCCCGGGACAGGGCGTCCACGAGCAGTACTTC; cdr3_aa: CASSPPGQGVHEQYF
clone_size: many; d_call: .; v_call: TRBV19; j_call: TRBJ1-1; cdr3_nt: TGTGCCAGTAGTAAGCCGACCGCTCGGACTGAAGCTTTCTTT; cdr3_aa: CASSKPTARTEAFF
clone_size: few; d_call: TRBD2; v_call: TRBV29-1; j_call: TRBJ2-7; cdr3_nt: TGCAGCGTGATAGCGGGAGTCGGCGAGCAGTACTTC; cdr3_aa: CSVIAGVGEQYF
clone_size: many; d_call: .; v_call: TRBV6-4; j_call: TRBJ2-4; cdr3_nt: TGTGCCAGCAGTGACTACGCAGGTGGCATTCAGTACTTC; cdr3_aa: CASSDYAGGIQYF
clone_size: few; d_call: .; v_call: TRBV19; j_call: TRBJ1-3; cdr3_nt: TGTGCCAGCTCCGTAGGGGCTAACACCATATATTTT; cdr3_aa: CASSVGANTIYF
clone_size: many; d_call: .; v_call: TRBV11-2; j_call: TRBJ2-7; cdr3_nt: TGTGCCAGCAGCTTTAGTATTGAGCAGTACTTC; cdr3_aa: CASSFSIEQYF
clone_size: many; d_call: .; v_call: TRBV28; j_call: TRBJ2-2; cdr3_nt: TGTGCCAGCAGCTCGACCGAGAACACCGGGGAGCTGTTTTTT; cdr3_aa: CASSSTENTGELFF
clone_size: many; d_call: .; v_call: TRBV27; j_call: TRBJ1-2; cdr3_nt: TGTGCCAGCAGTTTAATAGGGCCGGACTATGGCTACACCTTC; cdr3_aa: CASSLIGPDYGYTF
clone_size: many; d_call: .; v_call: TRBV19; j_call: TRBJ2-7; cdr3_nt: TGTGCCAGTATGTGGGGTAACGAGCAGTACTTC; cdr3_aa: CASMWGNEQYF
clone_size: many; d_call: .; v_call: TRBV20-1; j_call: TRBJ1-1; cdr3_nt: TGCAGTGCTAGAGGCCCCTTTGGGGCTGAAGCTTTCTTT; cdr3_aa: CSARGPFGAEAFF
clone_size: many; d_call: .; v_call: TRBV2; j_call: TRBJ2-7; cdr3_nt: TGTGCCAGCATTTCGTATCGGACAAACGAGCAGTACTTC; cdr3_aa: CASISYRTNEQYF
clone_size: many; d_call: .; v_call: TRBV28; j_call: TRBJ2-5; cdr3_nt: TGTGCCAGCATCGAGCGAACTTCGGGGGAGACCCAGTACTTC; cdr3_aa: CASIERTSGETQYF
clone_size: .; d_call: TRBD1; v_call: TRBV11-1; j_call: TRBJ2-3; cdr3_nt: TGTGCCAGCAGCCCCGACAGGGGCTGGGATACGCAGTATTTT; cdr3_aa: CASSPDRGWDTQYF
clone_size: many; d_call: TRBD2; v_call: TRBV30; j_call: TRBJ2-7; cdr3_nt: TGTGCCTGGAGTACCGGGACTAGCGGATACGAGCAGTACTTC; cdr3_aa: CAWSTGTSGYEQYF
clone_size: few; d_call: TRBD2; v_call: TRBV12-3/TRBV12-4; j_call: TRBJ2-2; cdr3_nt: TGTGCCAGCAGCCTACCCCTGGGACTACGGAACACCGGGGAGCTGTTTTTT; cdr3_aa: CASSLPLGLRNTGELFF
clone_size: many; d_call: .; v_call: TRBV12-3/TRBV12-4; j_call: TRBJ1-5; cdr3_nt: TGTGCCAGCAGTCCCCTCGGGGTAAGTCAGCCCCAGCATTTT; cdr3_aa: CASSPLGVSQPQHF
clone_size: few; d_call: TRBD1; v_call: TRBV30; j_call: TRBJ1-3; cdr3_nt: TGTGCCCGGGACAGGGGGCTTACTGGAAACACCATATATTTT; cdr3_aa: CARDRGLTGNTIYF
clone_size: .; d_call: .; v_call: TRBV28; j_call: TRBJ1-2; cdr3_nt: TGTGCCAGCAGGGTACAGGGAGTGGAAGGCTACACCTTC; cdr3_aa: CASRVQGVEGYTF
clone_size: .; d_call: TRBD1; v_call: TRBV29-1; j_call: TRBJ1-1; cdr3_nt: TGCAGCGTTATAAAGGGACAGGCCGACACTGAAGCTTTCTTT; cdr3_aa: CSVIKGQADTEAFF
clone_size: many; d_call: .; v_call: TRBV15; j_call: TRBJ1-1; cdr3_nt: TGTGCCACCAGCGGGCCGGGAGGGAGAATCCCCATGAACACTGAAGCTTTCTTT; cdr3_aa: CATSGPGGRIPMNTEAFF
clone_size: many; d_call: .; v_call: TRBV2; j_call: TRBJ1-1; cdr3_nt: TGTGCCAGCACCCTCAAAGGAGGGGAAAGCACTGAAGCTTTCTTT; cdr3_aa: CASTLKGGESTEAFF
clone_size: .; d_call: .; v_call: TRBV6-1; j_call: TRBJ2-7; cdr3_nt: TGTGCCAGCAGGCCCAGGTTCGCCGAGAGCTCCTACGAGCAGTACTTC; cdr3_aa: CASRPRFAESSYEQYF
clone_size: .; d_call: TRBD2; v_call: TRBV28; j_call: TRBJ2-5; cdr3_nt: TGTGCCAGCAGTTTATCCCCCTCCCGGACTAGCGGGGCCCGCGGGGGGACCCAGTACTTC; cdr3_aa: CASSLSPSRTSGARGGTQYF
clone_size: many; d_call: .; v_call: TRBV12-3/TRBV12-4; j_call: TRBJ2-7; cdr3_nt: TGTGCCAGCAGTCCCCAGACTGTCTACGAGCAGTACTTC; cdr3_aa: CASSPQTVYEQYF
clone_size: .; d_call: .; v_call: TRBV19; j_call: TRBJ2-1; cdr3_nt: TGTGCCAGTGCCCGGGACCGGAGCTCCTACAATGAGCAGTTCTTC; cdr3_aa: CASARDRSSYNEQFF
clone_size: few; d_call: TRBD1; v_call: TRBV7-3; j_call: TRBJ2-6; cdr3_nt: TGTGCCAGCAGCTCCGGACAGGTACTAGCTGGGGCCAACGTCCTGACTTTC; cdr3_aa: CASSSGQVLAGANVLTF
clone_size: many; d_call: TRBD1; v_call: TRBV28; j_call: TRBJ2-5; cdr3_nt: TGTGCCATCAGGATACGTTTAGACAGGGATACCCAGTACTTC; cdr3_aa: CAIRIRLDRDTQYF